This is a list of T cell receptor beta chains from one sample in a study of regulatory T cells in long-lasting Graves disease. TCRdb independently ran MiXCR on the multiplex PCR reads; one entry per CDR3 protein. The table lists hundreds of thousands of distinct CDR3 sequences, 15% to 20% of them singletons, with 18% in the top ten. This sample was also put to use in a study of T cells in Graves' hyperthyroidism and ophthalmopathy.

This material consisted of peripheral blood mononuclear cells (PBMCs), taken at new diagnosis, from a patient treated with antithyroid drugs. The origin of the receptors is a woman between 25 and 40 years old with Graves disease. Each CDR3 is given with its conserved first and last residue. The D gene is left open where the match is weak. Rows may omit the clone size; those that give it use once, few, many or a size class.

D gene | clone size | J gene | V gene | CDR3 DNA | CDR3 protein
NA | few | TRBJ2-7 | TRBV20-1 | TGCAGTGCTAAAAGCGACTCTAGTCACCGCTACGAGCAGTACTTC | CSAKSDSSHRYEQYF
NA | few | TRBJ2-5 | TRBV28 | TGTGCCAGCAGTTTTCGGGAGCCGCAAGAGACCCAGTACTTC | CASSFREPQETQYF
TRBD1 | many | TRBJ1-1 | TRBV3-1 | TGTGCCAGCAGCCTTCCGGGACAGGGGGTGGATGCTTTCTTT | CASSLPGQGVDAFF
TRBD1 | many | TRBJ2-7 | TRBV7-8 | TGTGCCAGCAGCCCGACCGGGACAGGGTTCGGGGAGCAGTACTTC | CASSPTGTGFGEQYF
NA | many | TRBJ1-4 | TRBV7-3 | TGTGCCAGCAGCCCCGGCCAGATTGGATTGGGTGAAAAACTGTTTTTT | CASSPGQIGLGEKLFF
TRBD1 | NA | TRBJ2-5 | TRBV20-1 | TGCAGTGCTAGAGATGGGACAGATTCTTCGGAGACCCAGTACTTC | CSARDGTDSSETQYF
TRBD1 | NA | TRBJ1-4 | TRBV4-1 | TGCGCCAGCAGCCAAGACCAACAGGGGCGTGAAAAACTGTTTTTT | CASSQDQQGREKLFF
NA | NA | TRBJ2-4 | TRBV6-2/TRBV6-3 | TGTGCCAGCAGTTACTCGTCGCTAGGGATAGCCAAAAACATTCAGTACTTC | CASSYSSLGIAKNIQYF
NA | many | TRBJ2-3 | TRBV27 | TGTGCCAGCAGCGACAGGGACTCGAGGGATACGCAGTATTTT | CASSDRDSRDTQYF
NA | many | TRBJ2-3 | TRBV7-2 | TGTGCCAGCACCGCTACAGATACGCAGTATTTT | CASTATDTQYF
NA | many | TRBJ1-2 | TRBV18 | TGTGCCAGCTCACCTACCAGTAAGAACTATGGCTACACCTTC | CASSPTSKNYGYTF
NA | NA | TRBJ2-1 | TRBV19 | TGTGCCAGTATTGGGACCGCAACAGGCAATGAGCAGTTCTTC | CASIGTATGNEQFF
NA | NA | TRBJ1-2 | TRBV3-1 | TGTGCCAGCAGCCAAGCCGCGACTGGCTACACCTTC | CASSQAATGYTF
NA | many | TRBJ1-4 | TRBV2 | TGTGCCAGCAGCGTGGGGAGCTCATCTAATGAAAAACTGTTTTTT | CASSVGSSSNEKLFF
TRBD1 | NA | TRBJ1-1 | TRBV20-1 | TGCAGTGCTACAATCCCGCGACAGGGAAACACTGAAGCTTTCTTT | CSATIPRQGNTEAFF
TRBD2 | many | TRBJ2-3 | TRBV27 | TGTGCCAGTGGACTAGCCGACACAGATACGCAGTATTTT | CASGLADTDTQYF
NA | NA | TRBJ2-3 | TRBV29-1 | TGCAGCGTTGGTCATGTGTCAGATACGCAGTATTTT | CSVGHVSDTQYF
NA | many | TRBJ1-4 | TRBV2 | TGTGCCAGCAGGAGGAGAACAACTAATGAAAAACTGTTTTTT | CASRRRTTNEKLFF
TRBD1 | many | TRBJ1-5 | TRBV12-3/TRBV12-4 | TGTGCCAGCAGTCTGGGGACAGGGCGTCAGCCCCAGCATTTT | CASSLGTGRQPQHF
NA | NA | TRBJ2-5 | TRBV5-1 | TGCGCCGGCAGCCTGAGTTCCTCTGAAGAGACCCAGTACTTC | CAGSLSSSEETQYF
TRBD1 | few | TRBJ2-2 | TRBV7-2 | TGTGCCAGCAGCTTACCTACAGGGGTCGACACCGGGGAGCTGTTTTTT | CASSLPTGVDTGELFF
NA | NA | TRBJ2-5 | TRBV27 | TGTGCCAGCAGTTTTTGGGGGAGGCAGAGAACCCAGTACTTC | CASSFWGRQRTQYF
NA | many | TRBJ1-6 | TRBV5-1 | TGCGCCAGCAGCTTGGAGGCCGAACGTTCACCCCTCCACTTT | CASSLEAERSPLHF
NA | few | TRBJ2-1 | TRBV19 | TGTGCCAGTGGGGGCGGGATGAGCTCCTACAATGAGCAGTTCTTC | CASGGGMSSYNEQFF
NA | many | TRBJ2-7 | TRBV2 | TGTGCCAGCAGTGACGCCAGACCATACGAGCAGTACTTC | CASSDARPYEQYF
NA | NA | TRBJ1-3 | TRBV7-8 | TGTGCCAGCAGCCGGAATGACCCGGGAACCCGCTCTGGAAACACCATATATTTT | CASSRNDPGTRSGNTIYF
NA | few | TRBJ2-5 | TRBV6-2/TRBV6-3 | TGTGCCAGCAGTCAGGCGGGCCCACAAGAGACCCAGTACTTC | CASSQAGPQETQYF
NA | NA | TRBJ2-1 | TRBV19 | TGTGCCAGTAGTATGGGGACCCCTAACTCCTACAATGAGCAGTTCTTC | CASSMGTPNSYNEQFF
NA | NA | TRBJ1-1 | TRBV6-2/TRBV6-3 | TGTGCCAGCAGTGTGGAGGGGGGGTCGAGTGAAGCTTTCTTT | CASSVEGGSSEAFF
NA | many | TRBJ1-1 | TRBV2 | TGTGCCAGCAGTGCCGGGACGTACAACACTGAAGCTTTCTTT | CASSAGTYNTEAFF
NA | many | TRBJ1-3 | TRBV28 | TGTGCCAGTCGAGACGGAAGCTCTGGAAACACCATATATTTT | CASRDGSSGNTIYF
NA | NA | TRBJ2-1 | TRBV14 | TGTGCCAGCAGCCCGGCGGTAGGGGTTCTATACAATGAGCAGTTCTTC | CASSPAVGVLYNEQFF
NA | few | TRBJ2-1 | TRBV27 | TGTGCCAGCAGTTTAGGGAGGGGGCCGGACAATGAGCAGTTCTTC | CASSLGRGPDNEQFF